One sample yielded the 25 T cell receptor beta chains listed below, sequenced in a study of monozygotic twins with inflammatory bowel disease. TCRdb re-called the 5' RACE reads; one entry per CDR3 protein, DNA not given. This table holds about 150,000 distinct CDR3 sequences. The sample taken for sequencing was blood. Receptors originate from a human donor with ulcerative colitis or Crohn's disease, or a healthy co-twin of an affected twin (not recorded which).

This sequence joins TRBV5-1 and TRBJ2-1; TCRdb reports TRBD2, a call that lacks DNA to check it against. Germline V gene sequence: CDR1 SGHRS, CDR2 YFSETQ. This CDR3 contains 18 residues. The CDR3: CASSSQGGLAGGYNEQFF.

J is TRBJ2-7 and V is TRBV20-1; TCRdb calls TRBD2, which cannot be checked without DNA. The CDR3 is 15 residues long. The germline V gene encodes CDR1 DFQATT and CDR2 SNEGSKA (reference sequence). CDR3 region: CSAKALAGGPYEQYF.

The rearrangement links TRBV18 to TRBJ2-7; there is no DNA to check the TCRdb D call of TRBD1. Germline CDR1 reads KGHSH; CDR2 reads LQKENI. The CDR3 covers 14 residues. This CDR3 reads CASSQSQGDYEQYF.

This chain uses TRBV6-5 with TRBJ1-2; the TRBD1 assignment by TCRdb is unverifiable without DNA. This CDR3 contains 15 residues. Germline V gene sequence: CDR1 MNHEY, CDR2 SVGAGI. This chain's CDR3 is CASSYGGRINYGYTF.

The CDR3 loop is CATKTGHSGNGEQYF. J is TRBJ2-7 and V is TRBV5-1; TCRdb's D gene call, TRBD2, goes unchecked for lack of DNA. The CDR3 runs 15 residues. The germline V gene encodes CDR1 SGHRS and CDR2 YFSETQ.

The chain's CDR3 is CASSLDTGVNTEAFF. The gene calls are TRBV5-1 and TRBJ1-1; TCRdb returns TRBD1, unconfirmable since there is no DNA. Looked up from germline, CDR1 is SGHRS and CDR2 is YFSETQ. There are 15 residues in the CDR3.

CDR3 residues: CASSREGAHPLRHF. The chain combines TRBV4-3 with TRBJ2-7; lacking DNA, the TRBD1 call made by TCRdb goes unchecked. The CDR3 runs 14 residues. Germline values: CDR1 LGHNA, CDR2 YSLEER.

V gene TRBV4-1 combines with J gene TRBJ2-1; TCRdb outputs TRBD2, but without DNA this stays unchecked. CDR3 size: 17 residues. Germline V gene lookup returns CDR1 MGHRA and CDR2 YSYEKL. The CDR3 loop reads CASSQPILAGIENEQFF.

V gene TRBV20-1 combines with J gene TRBJ2-3. The germline gives CDR1 DFQATT, CDR2 SNEGSKA (reference sequence). CDR3 length equals 16 residues. CDR3 in amino acids: CSATPSEAFSTDTQYF.

The chain employs TRBV30 and TRBJ2-7; TCRdb's D gene call, TRBD2, goes unchecked for lack of DNA. Germline V gene sequence: CDR1 GTSNPN, CDR2 SVGIG (reference sequence). The CDR3 length is 11 residues. CDR3 region: CAGIAGVEQYF.

This rearrangement joins TRBV7-7 to TRBJ2-5; TCRdb names TRBD1, which stays unverified in the absence of DNA. Germline V gives CDR1 SSHAT, CDR2 FNYEAQ (reference sequence). The CDR3 has 14 residues. CDR3 sequence: CASSLVPGLETQYF.

V and J are TRBV19 and TRBJ2-5; without DNA, the TCRdb call of TRBD2 cannot be checked. This CDR3 contains 13 residues. CDR1 is LNHDA, CDR2 SQIVND, per germline (reference sequence). CDR3 sequence reads: CASTPLGRELLYF.

V gene TRBV18 combines with J gene TRBJ1-1; absent DNA, TCRdb's TRBD1 call cannot be checked. Germline CDR1 and CDR2: KGHSH and LQKENI. The CDR3 totals 15 residues. This chain's CDR3 is CASSLAPDMNTEAFF.

The rearrangement joins TRBV4-3 to TRBJ1-6; there is no DNA to check the TCRdb D call of TRBD1. There are 13 residues in the CDR3. Looked up from germline, CDR1 is LGHNA and CDR2 is YSLEER. This chain's CDR3 is CASSQGGGSPLHF.

The chain employs TRBV29-1 and TRBJ2-5; the TCRdb call, TRBD1, lacks DNA for checking. The CDR3 runs 12 residues. The V gene's germline CDR1 is SQVTM and CDR2 ANQGSEA. The CDR3 loop reads CSAPSVGETQYF.

The chain combines TRBV7-9 with TRBJ2-1; the D call of TRBD1 rests on TCRdb alone, since no DNA is present to check it. This CDR3 spans 12 amino acids. Germline CDR1 reads SEHNR; CDR2 reads FQNEAQ (reference sequence). This CDR3 reads CASSIAGTEAFF.

The gene calls are TRBV7-2 and TRBJ1-1; TCRdb's D gene call, TRBD1, goes unchecked for lack of DNA. The CDR3 has 18 amino acids. The germline CDR1 and CDR2 sequences are SGHTA and FQGNSA. The CDR3 region is CASSSTGVGDSTNTEAFF.

This chain joins TRBV20-1 and TRBJ2-7; the TRBD2 assignment by TCRdb is unverifiable without DNA. Per the germline V gene, CDR1 is DFQATT and CDR2 is SNEGSKA (reference sequence). CDR3 length equals 17 residues. The CDR3 spells CSARDSAGGVLIHEQYF.

The V gene is TRBV7-2, the J gene TRBJ1-3; TCRdb's assignment of TRBD1 cannot be checked, as there is no DNA. This CDR3 contains 15 residues. CDR1 SGHTA and CDR2 FQGNSA come from the germline V gene. The CDR3 sequence is CASSSDPGQGRTIYF. Variable domain in full (rest from reference TRBV7-2 and TRBJ1-3): GAGVSQSPSNKVTEKGKDVELRCDPISGHTALYWYRQSLGQGLEFLIYFQGNSAPDKSGLPSDRFSAERTGGSVSTLTIQRTQQEDSAVYLCASSSDPGQGRTIYFGEGSWLTVV.

V usage is TRBV10-2 and J usage is TRBJ2-7. Germline V CDR1 and CDR2: WSHSY, SAAADI. This CDR3 region has 13 residues. The CDR3 here is CASSNRGLYEQYF.

The chain carries TRBV27 and TRBJ1-5. Germline V gene lookup returns CDR1 MNHEY and CDR2 SMNVEV (reference sequence). This CDR3 comprises 14 residues. Here the CDR3 reads CASGGGYSNQPQHF.

V and J are TRBV3-1 and TRBJ2-2. The CDR3 is made up of 12 amino acids. From germline, CDR1 is LGHDT and CDR2 YNNKEL (reference sequence). CDR3 residues: CASSQDSGELFF.

The rearrangement joins TRBV5-6 to TRBJ1-2; the TRBD1 assignment by TCRdb is unverifiable without DNA. From germline, CDR1 is SGHDT and CDR2 YYEEEE. The CDR3 totals 16 residues. The CDR3 is CASSYLYGQRLYGYTF.

The chain combines TRBV3-1 with TRBJ2-5; the D gene TCRdb calls, TRBD2, cannot be checked with no DNA. This CDR3 region has 16 residues. The germline CDR1 and CDR2 sequences are LGHDT and YNNKEL (reference sequence). CDR3 in amino acids: CASSQDTSGSRETQYF.

The chain has TRBV13 and TRBJ2-5; lacking DNA, the TRBD1 call made by TCRdb goes unchecked. This CDR3 has 13 residues. Per the germline V gene, CDR1 is PRHDT and CDR2 is FYEKMQ (reference sequence). CDR3 protein: CASSFGQGETQYF.